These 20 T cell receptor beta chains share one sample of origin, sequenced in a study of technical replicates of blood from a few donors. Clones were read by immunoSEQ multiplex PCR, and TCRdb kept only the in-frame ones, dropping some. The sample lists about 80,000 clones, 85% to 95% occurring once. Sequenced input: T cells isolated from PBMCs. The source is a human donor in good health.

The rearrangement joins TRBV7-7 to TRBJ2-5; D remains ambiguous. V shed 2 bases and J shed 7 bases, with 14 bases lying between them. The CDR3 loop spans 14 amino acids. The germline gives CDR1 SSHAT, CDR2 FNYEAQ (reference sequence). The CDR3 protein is CASSLYSSGRTQYF. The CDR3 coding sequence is TGTGCCAGCAGCTTATATTCATCGGGTCGGACCCAGTACTTC.

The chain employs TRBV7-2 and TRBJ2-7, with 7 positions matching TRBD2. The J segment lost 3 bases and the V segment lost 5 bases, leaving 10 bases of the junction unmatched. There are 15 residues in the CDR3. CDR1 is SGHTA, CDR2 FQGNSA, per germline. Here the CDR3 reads CASSPRGGGVYEQYF. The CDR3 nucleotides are TGTGCCAGCAGCCCCCGGGGCGGGGGAGTCTACGAGCAGTACTTC.

Here the CDR3 reads CASSQGHINQPQHF. The DNA for the CDR3 is TGTGCCAGCAGCCAAGGACACATTAATCAGCCCCAGCATTTT. The genes are TRBV13 and TRBJ1-5; maybe TRBD1 (5 bases). CDR3 length: 14 amino acids. Trimming took off 5 bases at V and 4 bases at J, with 12 bases between the two ends. CDR1 and CDR2 (germline): PRHDT, FYEKMQ (reference sequence). Together with reference TRBV13 and TRBJ1-5, the CDR3 gives the full variable domain: AAGVIQSPRHLIKEKRETATLKCYPIPRHDTVYWYQQGPGQDPQFLISFYEKMQSDKGSIPDRFSAQQFSDYHSELNMSSLELGDSALYFCASSQGHINQPQHFGDGTRLSIL.

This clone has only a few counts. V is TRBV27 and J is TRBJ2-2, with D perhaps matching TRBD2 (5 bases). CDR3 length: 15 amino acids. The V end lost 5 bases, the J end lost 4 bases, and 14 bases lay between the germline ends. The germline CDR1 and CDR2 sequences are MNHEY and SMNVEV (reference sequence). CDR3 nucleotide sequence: TGTGCCAGCAGTCGGGGTTGGGCGGGCACCGGGGAGCTGTTTTTT. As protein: CASSRGWAGTGELFF.

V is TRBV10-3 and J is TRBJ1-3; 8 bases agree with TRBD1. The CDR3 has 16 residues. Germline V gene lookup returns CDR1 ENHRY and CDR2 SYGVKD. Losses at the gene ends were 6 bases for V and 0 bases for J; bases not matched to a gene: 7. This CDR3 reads CAISDLTGGSGNTIYF. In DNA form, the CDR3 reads TGTGCCATCAGCGATTTAACAGGGGGCTCTGGAAACACCATATATTTT.

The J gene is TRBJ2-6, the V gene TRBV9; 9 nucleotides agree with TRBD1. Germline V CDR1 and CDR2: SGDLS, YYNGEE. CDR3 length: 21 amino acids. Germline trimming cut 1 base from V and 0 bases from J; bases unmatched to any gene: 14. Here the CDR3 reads CASSVSLVTGGHNSGANVLTF. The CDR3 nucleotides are TGTGCCAGCAGCGTATCCCTAGTTACAGGGGGCCACAACTCTGGGGCCAACGTCCTGACTTTC.

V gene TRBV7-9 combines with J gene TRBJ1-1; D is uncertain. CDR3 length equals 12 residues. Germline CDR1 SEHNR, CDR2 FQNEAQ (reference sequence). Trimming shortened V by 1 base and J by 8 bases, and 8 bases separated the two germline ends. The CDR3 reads CASSLEAPEAFF. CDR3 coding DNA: TGTGCCAGCAGCTTAGAAGCACCCGAAGCTTTCTTT.

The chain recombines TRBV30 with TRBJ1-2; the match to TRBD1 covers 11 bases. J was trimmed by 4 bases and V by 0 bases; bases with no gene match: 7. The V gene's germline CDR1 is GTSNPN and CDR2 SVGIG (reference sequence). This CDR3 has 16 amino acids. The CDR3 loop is CAWSVLPGQGGYGYTF. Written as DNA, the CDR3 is TGTGCCTGGAGTGTACTCCCGGGACAGGGGGGCTATGGCTACACCTTC.

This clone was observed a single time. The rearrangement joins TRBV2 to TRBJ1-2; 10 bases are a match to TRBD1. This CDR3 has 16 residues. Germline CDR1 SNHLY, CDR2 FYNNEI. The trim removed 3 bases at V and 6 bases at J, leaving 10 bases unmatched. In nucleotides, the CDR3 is TGTGCCAGCAGTGAGCTTAGGGGACAGGGGAGGAATGGCTACACCTTC. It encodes CASSELRGQGRNGYTF.

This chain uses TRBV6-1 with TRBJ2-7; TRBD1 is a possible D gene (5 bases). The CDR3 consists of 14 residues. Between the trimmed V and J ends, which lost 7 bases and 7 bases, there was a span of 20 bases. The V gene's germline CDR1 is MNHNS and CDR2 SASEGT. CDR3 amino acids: CASIPALGVGEQYF. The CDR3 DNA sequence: TGTGCCAGCATTCCGGCCTTAGGGGTCGGTGAGCAGTACTTC.

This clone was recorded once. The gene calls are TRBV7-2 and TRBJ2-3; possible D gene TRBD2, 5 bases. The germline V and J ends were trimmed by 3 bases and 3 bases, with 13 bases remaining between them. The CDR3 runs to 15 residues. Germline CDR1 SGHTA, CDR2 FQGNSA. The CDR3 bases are TGTGCCAGCAGCTTTTCACGGGGTATAACAGATACGCAGTATTTT. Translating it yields CASSFSRGITDTQYF.

The CDR3 here is CASSRDPYEQYF. In nucleotides, the CDR3 is TGTGCCAGCTCTCGGGATCCCTACGAGCAGTACTTC. This sequence joins TRBV13 and TRBJ2-7; maybe TRBD2 (5 bases). The germline V and J ends were trimmed by 8 bases and 2 bases, with 10 bases remaining between them. The CDR3 runs 12 residues. Germline-derived CDR1 and CDR2 are PRHDT and FYEKMQ (reference sequence).

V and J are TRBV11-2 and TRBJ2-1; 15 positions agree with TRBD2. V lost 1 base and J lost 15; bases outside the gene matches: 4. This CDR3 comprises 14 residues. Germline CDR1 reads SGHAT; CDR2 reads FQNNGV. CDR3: CASSLGTSGRGRFF. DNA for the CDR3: TGTGCCAGCAGCTTAGGGACTAGCGGGAGGGGACGGTTCTTC.

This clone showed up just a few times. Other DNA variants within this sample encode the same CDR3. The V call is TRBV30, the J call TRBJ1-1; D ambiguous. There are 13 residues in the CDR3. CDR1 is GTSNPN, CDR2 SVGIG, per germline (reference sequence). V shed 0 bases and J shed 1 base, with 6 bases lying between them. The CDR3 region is CAWSVGGNTEAFF. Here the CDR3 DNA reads TGTGCCTGGAGTGTTGGAGGGAACACTGAAGCTTTCTTT.

CDR3 residues: CAGQGSMTQNTEAFF. The CDR3, as DNA: TGTGCCGGACAGGGTTCGATGACTCAAAACACTGAAGCTTTCTTT. This chain connects TRBV2 to TRBJ1-1; 8 bases agree with TRBD1. The trim removed 11 bases at V and 2 bases at J, leaving 13 bases unmatched. CDR1 is SNHLY and CDR2 is FYNNEI in the germline V gene. This CDR3 has 15 residues.

CDR3 residues: CASSLQGASMRYGYTF. The CDR3 DNA reads TGTGCCAGCAGTTTACAGGGGGCATCGATGAGGTATGGCTACACCTTC. The gene calls are TRBV6-6 and TRBJ1-2; 9 bases align to TRBD1. V shed 4 bases and J 5 bases; nucleotides not matched to a gene: 11. Germline values: CDR1 MNHNY, CDR2 SVGAGI (reference sequence). The CDR3 has 16 amino acids.

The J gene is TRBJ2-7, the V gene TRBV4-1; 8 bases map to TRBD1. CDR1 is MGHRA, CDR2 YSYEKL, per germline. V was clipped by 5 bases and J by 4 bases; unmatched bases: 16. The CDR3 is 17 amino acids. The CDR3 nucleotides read TGCGCCAGCAGCGCAGGACAGGGTTTAGGGTCCAGGTACGAGCAGTACTTC. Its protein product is CASSAGQGLGSRYEQYF.

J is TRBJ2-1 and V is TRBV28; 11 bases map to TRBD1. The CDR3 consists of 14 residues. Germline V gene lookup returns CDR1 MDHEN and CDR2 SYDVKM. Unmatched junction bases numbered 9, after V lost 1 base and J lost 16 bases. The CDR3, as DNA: TGTGCCAGCAGTTTATCTCTCCCGGGACAGGGGGATTTCTTC. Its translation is CASSLSLPGQGDFF.

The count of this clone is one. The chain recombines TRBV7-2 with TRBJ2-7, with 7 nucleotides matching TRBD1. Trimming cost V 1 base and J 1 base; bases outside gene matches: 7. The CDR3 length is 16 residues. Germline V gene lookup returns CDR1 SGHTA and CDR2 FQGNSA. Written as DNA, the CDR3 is TGTGCCAGCAGCTTAGTGGCAGGGGGATTGTCCTACGAGCAGTACTTC. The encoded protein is CASSLVAGGLSYEQYF.

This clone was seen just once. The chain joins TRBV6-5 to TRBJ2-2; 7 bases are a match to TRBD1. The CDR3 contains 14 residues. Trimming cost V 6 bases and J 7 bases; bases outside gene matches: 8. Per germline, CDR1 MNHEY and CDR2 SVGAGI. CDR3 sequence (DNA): TGTGCCAGCAGCCGCGACAGGGTAGGCGGGGAGCTGTTTTTT. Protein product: CASSRDRVGGELFF.